These T cell receptor beta chains were read from a single sample in a study of neoadjuvant anti-PD-1 for oral cavity cancer. Clones were sequenced by immunoSEQ multiplex PCR, and TCRdb holds only the in-frame ones, with some missing. The sample lists approximately 13,000 clones; about 63% were seen once. The sample here was PBMCs, taken before nivolumab (anti-PD-1) treatment. All receptors derive from a person aged 40-85 years with oral cavity squamous cell carcinoma. The CDR3 runs from the conserved cysteine through the conserved F or W. A D gene is named only where the DNA matches it firmly. Some rows have no size entry. The others give once, few or many, or a class for an expanded clone.

CDR3aa: CASSEGIWQPQHF
CDR3nt: TGTGCCAGCAGTGAGGGGATTTGGCAGCCCCAGCATTTT
abundance: few
v_gene: TRBV2
j_gene: TRBJ1-5
d_gene: .

CDR3aa: CASSRLEGADTQYF
CDR3nt: TGTGCCAGTAGCCGACTAGAGGGGGCAGATACGCAGTATTTT
abundance: .
v_gene: TRBV19
j_gene: TRBJ2-3
d_gene: .

CDR3aa: CASSDRTDNEQFF
CDR3nt: TGTGCCAGCAGTGACCGGACAGACAATGAGCAGTTCTTC
abundance: once
v_gene: TRBV6-5
j_gene: TRBJ2-1
d_gene: .

CDR3aa: CASSLGLAGGLSYEQYF
CDR3nt: TGTGCCAGCAGCTTGGGACTAGCGGGGGGCCTTTCCTACGAGCAGTACTTC
abundance: few
v_gene: TRBV5-4
j_gene: TRBJ2-7
d_gene: TRBD2

CDR3aa: CASSQDLGGGSYEQYF
CDR3nt: TGTGCCAGCAGCCAAGATCTGGGGGGGGGCTCCTACGAGCAGTACTTC
abundance: .
v_gene: TRBV4-2
j_gene: TRBJ2-7
d_gene: TRBD2

CDR3aa: CATSRARQGTEAFF
CDR3nt: TGTGCCACCAGCCGAGCGAGACAGGGAACTGAAGCTTTCTTT
abundance: few
v_gene: TRBV15
j_gene: TRBJ1-1
d_gene: TRBD1

CDR3aa: CASSPLLRQYSGNTIYF
CDR3nt: TGTGCCAGCTCACCCCTCCTTCGACAGTACTCTGGAAACACCATATATTTT
abundance: few
v_gene: TRBV18
j_gene: TRBJ1-3
d_gene: .

CDR3aa: CASRSREAWTGNYEQYF
CDR3nt: TGTGCCAGCAGATCAAGGGAGGCTTGGACGGGAAACTACGAGCAGTACTTC
abundance: .
v_gene: TRBV7-2
j_gene: TRBJ2-7
d_gene: .

CDR3aa: CASSMTGGWTGELFF
CDR3nt: TGTGCCAGTAGCATGACAGGGGGATGGACCGGGGAGCTGTTTTTT
abundance: few
v_gene: TRBV19
j_gene: TRBJ2-2
d_gene: TRBD1

CDR3aa: CASSEDRRVNEQFF
CDR3nt: TGTGCCAGCAGTGAGGACCGGCGGGTCAATGAGCAGTTCTTC
abundance: .
v_gene: TRBV2
j_gene: TRBJ2-1
d_gene: .

CDR3aa: CASGHSGNTIYF
CDR3nt: TGTGCCAGCGGACACTCTGGAAACACCATATATTTT
abundance: few
v_gene: TRBV7-2
j_gene: TRBJ1-3
d_gene: .

CDR3aa: CASSETRGKGLVSNQPQHF
CDR3nt: TGTGCCAGCAGTGAAACGCGAGGGAAGGGATTGGTAAGCAATCAGCCCCAGCATTTT
abundance: .
v_gene: TRBV6-1
j_gene: TRBJ1-5
d_gene: .